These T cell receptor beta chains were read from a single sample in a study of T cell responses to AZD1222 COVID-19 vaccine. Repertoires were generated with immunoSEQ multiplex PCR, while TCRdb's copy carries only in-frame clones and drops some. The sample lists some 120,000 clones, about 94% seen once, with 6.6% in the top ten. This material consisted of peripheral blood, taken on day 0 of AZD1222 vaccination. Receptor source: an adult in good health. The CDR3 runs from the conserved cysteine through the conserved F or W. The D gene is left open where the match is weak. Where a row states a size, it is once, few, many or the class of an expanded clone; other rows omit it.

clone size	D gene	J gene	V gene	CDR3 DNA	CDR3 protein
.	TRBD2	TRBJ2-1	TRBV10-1	TGCGCCACCTGGTGGGTTTCCGAACTAGCGGGTCGGACCAACAATGAGCAGTTCTTC	CATWWVSELAGRTNNEQFF
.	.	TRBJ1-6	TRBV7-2	TGTGCCAGCAGCTTAGGGAGGGGGTTGGGAGGACCCCTCCACTTT	CASSLGRGLGGPLHF
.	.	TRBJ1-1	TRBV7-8	TGTGCCAGCAGCTTACTTGTCACAGAAGCTTTCTTT	CASSLLVTEAFF
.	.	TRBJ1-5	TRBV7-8	TGTGCCAGCAGCTTAGTGGGACGAAGCCGTGGGAGCAATCAGCCCCAGCATTTT	CASSLVGRSRGSNQPQHF
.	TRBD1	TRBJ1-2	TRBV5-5	TGTGCCAGCAGCTCGATAATGAACAGGGGGCCCAGCTATGGCTACACCTTC	CASSSIMNRGPSYGYTF
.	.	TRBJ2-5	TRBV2	TGTGCCAGCAGTGCAGGACTGGACGGGGTGACCCAGTACTTC	CASSAGLDGVTQYF
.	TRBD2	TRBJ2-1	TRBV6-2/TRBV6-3	TGTGCCAGCAGTTACGCCCGGACTAGCGGGAGCTCCTACAATGAGCAGTTCTTC	CASSYARTSGSSYNEQFF
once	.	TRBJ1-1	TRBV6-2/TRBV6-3	TGTGCCAGCAGTTACAAGACAGAGAACACTGAAGCTTTCTTT	CASSYKTENTEAFF
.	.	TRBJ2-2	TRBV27	TGTGCCAGCACCTACACCTATAACACCGGGGAGCTGTTTTTT	CASTYTYNTGELFF
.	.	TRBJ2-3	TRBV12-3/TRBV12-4	TGTGCCAGCAGTTTGGGGGATACAGATACGCAGTATTTT	CASSLGDTDTQYF
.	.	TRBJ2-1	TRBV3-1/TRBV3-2	TGTGCCAGCAGCCCCCCCGAGGTCCCTTACAATGAGCAGTTCTTC	CASSPPEVPYNEQFF
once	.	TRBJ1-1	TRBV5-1	TGCGCCAGCAGCTTGGATTATGGGGGGCTGCACACTGAAGCTTTCTTT	CASSLDYGGLHTEAFF
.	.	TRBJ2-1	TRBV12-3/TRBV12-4	TGTGCCAGCGTCCAGGGGCAGCACAATGAGCAGTTCTTC	CASVQGQHNEQFF
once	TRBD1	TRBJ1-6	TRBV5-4	TGTGCCAGCAGCTTGACAGGGGTAAATAATTCACCCCTCCACTTT	CASSLTGVNNSPLHF
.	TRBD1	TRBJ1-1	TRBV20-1	TGCAGTGCTAGTCTGGGCATATCGGACAGGGGGCCGAAGACTGAAGCTTTCTTT	CSASLGISDRGPKTEAFF
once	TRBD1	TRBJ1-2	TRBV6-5	TGTGCCAGCAGTCTCGGGACAGGTCCCTATGGCTACACCTTC	CASSLGTGPYGYTF
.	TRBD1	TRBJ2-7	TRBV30	TGTGCCTGGAGTGTAGGGACAGCCAAGATCGAGCAGTACTTC	CAWSVGTAKIEQYF
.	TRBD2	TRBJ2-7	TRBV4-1	TGCGCCAGCAGCCCCTGGGGGGCGGGAGGACCGGTGGGTGAGCAGTACTTC	CASSPWGAGGPVGEQYF
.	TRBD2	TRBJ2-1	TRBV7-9	TGTGCCAGCAGCATAGCGGGAGTAACCCATGAGCAGTTCTTC	CASSIAGVTHEQFF
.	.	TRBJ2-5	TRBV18	TGTGCCGGGGGAACAGGGTCCCAAGAGACCCAGTACTTC	CAGGTGSQETQYF
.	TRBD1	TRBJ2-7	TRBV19	TGTGCCAGTGGTACAGGGGTTTCCTACGAGCAGTACTTC	CASGTGVSYEQYF
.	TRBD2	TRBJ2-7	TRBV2	TGTGCCAGCAGCGAGCGGGAGGGTTACGAGCAGTACTTC	CASSEREGYEQYF